This T cell receptor beta chain was observed in a study of OX40 agonist ivuxolimab in advanced cancers. General study findings and limits: Low normalized clonal expansion also occurred in some nonresponding patients. In CD8+ T cells, expanded clones were on average more numerous than in CD4+.

Germline values: CDR1 MNHEY, CDR2 SVGAGI. This CDR3 has 15 residues. The V end lost 6 bases, the J end lost 1 base, and 15 bases lay between the germline ends. To note about this clone: What it binds is not known.

Assay: immunoSEQ multiplex PCR; the TCRdb copy retains only in-frame clones and omits some. Of 100,000 to 150,000 clones detected, around 90% appear once; the ten largest clones hold roughly 0.85%. The V gene is TRBV6-5, the J gene TRBJ1-2; possibly TRBD1 for D (5 bases). The clonotype comes from an adult with an advanced solid tumor such as melanoma, head and neck, liver or kidney cancer. The sequencing here drew on CD4+ or CD8+ T cells sorted from blood, taken in a trial of the OX40 agonist ivuxolimab. CDR3 in DNA: TGTGCCAGCAGGTGGGGGGTCCGGCATAACTATGGCTACACCTTC. As protein: CASRWGVRHNYGYTF.